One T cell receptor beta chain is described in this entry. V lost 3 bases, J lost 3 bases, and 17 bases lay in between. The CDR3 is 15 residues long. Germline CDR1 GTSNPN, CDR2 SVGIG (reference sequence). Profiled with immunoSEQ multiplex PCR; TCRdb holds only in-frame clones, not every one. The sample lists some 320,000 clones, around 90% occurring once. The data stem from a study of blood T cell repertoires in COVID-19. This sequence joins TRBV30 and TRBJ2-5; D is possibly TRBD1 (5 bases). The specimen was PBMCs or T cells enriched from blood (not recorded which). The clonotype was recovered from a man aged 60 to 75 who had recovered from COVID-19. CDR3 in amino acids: CAWSETGAREETQYF. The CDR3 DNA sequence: TGTGCCTGGAGCGAAACAGGAGCAAGGGAAGAGACCCAGTACTTC. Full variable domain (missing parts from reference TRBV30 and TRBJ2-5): SQTIHQWPATLVQPVGSPLSLECTVEGTSNPNLYWYRQAAGRGLQLLFYSVGIGQISSEVPQNLSASRPQDRQFILSSKKLLLSDSGFYLCAWSETGAREETQYFGPGTRLLVL.